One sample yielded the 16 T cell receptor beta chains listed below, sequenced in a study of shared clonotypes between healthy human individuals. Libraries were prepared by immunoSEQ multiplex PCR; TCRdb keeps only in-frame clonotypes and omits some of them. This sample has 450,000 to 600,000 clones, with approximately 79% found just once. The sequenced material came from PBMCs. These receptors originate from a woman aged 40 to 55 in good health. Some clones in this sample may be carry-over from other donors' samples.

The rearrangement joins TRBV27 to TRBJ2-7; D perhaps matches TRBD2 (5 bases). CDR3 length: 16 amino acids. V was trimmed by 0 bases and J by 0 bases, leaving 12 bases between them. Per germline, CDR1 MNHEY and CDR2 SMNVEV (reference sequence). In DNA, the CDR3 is TGTGCCAGCAGTTTATCGTTGGGCGGGCTCTCCTACGAGCAGTACTTC. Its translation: CASSLSLGGLSYEQYF.

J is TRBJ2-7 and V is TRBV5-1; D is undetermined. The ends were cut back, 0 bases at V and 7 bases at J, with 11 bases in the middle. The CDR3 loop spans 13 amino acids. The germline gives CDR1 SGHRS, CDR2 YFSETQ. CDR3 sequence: CASSLGRAMEQYF. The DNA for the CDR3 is TGCGCCAGCAGCTTGGGCCGGGCTATGGAGCAGTACTTC.

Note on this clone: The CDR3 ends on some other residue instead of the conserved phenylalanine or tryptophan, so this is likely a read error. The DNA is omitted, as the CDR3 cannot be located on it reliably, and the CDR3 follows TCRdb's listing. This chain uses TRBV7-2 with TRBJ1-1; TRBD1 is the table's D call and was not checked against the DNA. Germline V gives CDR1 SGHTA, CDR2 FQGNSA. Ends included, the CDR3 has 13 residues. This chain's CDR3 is CASSLLRTGPLTL.

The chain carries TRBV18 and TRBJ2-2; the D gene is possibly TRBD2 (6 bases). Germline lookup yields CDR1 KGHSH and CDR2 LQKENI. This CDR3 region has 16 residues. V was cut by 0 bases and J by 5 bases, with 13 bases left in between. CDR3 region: CASSPPGLAGTGELFF. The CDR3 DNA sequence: TGTGCCAGCTCACCACCGGGACTTGCGGGGACCGGGGAGCTGTTTTTT. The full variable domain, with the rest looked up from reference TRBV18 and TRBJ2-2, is NAGVMQNPRHLVRRRGQEARLRCSPMKGHSHVYWYRQLPEEGLKFMVYLQKENIIDESGMPKERFSAEFPKEGPSILRIQQVVRGDSAAYFCASSPPGLAGTGELFFGEGSRLTVL.

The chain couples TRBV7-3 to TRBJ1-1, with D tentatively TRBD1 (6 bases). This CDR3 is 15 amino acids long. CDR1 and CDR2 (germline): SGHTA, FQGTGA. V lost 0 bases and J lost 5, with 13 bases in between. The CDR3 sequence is CASSLTRQGRTEAFF. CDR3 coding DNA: TGTGCCAGCAGCTTAACCAGGCAGGGGAGGACTGAAGCTTTCTTT. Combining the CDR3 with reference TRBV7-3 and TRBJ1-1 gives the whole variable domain GAGVSQTPSNKVTEKGKYVELRCDPISGHTALYWYRQSLGQGPEFLIYFQGTGAADDSGLPNDRFFAVRPEGSVSTLKIQRTERGDSAVYLCASSLTRQGRTEAFFGQGTRLTVV.

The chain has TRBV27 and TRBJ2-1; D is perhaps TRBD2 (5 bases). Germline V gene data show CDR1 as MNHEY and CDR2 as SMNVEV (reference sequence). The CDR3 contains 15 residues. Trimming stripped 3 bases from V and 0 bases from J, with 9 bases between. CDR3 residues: CASSFGEGSYNEQFF. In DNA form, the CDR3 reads TGTGCCAGCAGTTTCGGGGAAGGCTCCTACAATGAGCAGTTCTTC.

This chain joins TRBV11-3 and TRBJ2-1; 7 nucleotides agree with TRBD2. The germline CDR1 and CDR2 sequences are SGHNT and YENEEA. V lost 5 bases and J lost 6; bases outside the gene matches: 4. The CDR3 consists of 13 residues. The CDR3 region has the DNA TGTGCCAGCAGCGCCGGGACTATCAATGAGCAGTTCTTC. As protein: CASSAGTINEQFF.

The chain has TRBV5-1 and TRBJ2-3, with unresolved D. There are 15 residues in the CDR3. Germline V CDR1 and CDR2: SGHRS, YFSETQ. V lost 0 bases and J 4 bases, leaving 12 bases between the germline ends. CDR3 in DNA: TGCGCCAGCAGCTTGGGACTTCCTGGTGCAGATACGCAGTATTTT. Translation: CASSLGLPGADTQYF.

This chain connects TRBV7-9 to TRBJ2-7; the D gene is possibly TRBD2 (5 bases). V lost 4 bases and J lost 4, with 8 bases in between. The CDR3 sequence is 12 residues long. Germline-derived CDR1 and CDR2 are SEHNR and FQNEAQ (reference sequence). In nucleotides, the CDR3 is TGTGCCAGCAGCTACCGGGGTTACGAGCAGTACTTC. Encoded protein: CASSYRGYEQYF.

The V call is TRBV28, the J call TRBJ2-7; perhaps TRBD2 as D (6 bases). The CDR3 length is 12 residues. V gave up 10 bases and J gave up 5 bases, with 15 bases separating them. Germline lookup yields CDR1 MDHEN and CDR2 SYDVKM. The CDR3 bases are TGTGCCATCGATGCGGGACTCCACGAGCAGTACTTC. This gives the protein CAIDAGLHEQYF. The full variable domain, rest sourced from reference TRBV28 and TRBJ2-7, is DVKVTQSSRYLVKRTGEKVFLECVQDMDHENMFWYRQDPGLGLRLIYFSYDVKMKEKGDIPEGYSVSREKKERFSLILESASTNQTSMYLCAIDAGLHEQYFGPGTRLTVT.

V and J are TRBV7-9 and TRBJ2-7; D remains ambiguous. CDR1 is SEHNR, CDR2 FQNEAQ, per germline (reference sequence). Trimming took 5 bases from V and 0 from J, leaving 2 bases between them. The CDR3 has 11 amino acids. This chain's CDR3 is CASSRSYEQYF. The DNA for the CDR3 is TGTGCCAGCAGCCGCTCCTACGAGCAGTACTTC.

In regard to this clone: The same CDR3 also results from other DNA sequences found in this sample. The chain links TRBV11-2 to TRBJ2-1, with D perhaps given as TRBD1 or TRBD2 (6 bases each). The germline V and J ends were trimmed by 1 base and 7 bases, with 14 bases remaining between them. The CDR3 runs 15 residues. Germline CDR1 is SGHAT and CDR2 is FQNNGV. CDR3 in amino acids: CASSLAGGRGNEQFF. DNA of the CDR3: TGTGCCAGCAGCTTAGCCGGGGGAAGGGGGAATGAGCAGTTCTTC.

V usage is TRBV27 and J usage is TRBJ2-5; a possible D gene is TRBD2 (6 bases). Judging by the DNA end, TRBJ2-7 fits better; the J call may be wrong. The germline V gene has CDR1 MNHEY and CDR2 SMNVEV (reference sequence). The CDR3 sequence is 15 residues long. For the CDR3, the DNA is TGTGCCAGCAGTACGGTAGCGGTAACTACCTACGAGCAGTACTTC. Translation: CASSTVAVTTYEQYF.

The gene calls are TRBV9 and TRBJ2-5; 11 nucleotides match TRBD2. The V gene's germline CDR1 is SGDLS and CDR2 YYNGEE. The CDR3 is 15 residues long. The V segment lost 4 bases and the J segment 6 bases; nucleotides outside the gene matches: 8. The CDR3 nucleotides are TGTGCCAGCAGCAGGGCACTAGCGGGAGAAAAGACCCAGTACTTC. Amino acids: CASSRALAGEKTQYF.

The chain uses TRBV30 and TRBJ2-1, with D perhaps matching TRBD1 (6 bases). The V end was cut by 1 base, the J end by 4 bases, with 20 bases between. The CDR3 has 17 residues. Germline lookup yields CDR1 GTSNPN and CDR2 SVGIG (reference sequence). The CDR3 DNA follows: TGTGCCTGGAGTGCCTACCGGGACAATCTGCCGTACAATGAGCAGTTCTTC. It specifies CAWSAYRDNLPYNEQFF.

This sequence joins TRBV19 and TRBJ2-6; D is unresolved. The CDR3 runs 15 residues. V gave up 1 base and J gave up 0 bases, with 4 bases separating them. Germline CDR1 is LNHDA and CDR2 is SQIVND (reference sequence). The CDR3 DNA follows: TGTGCCAGTAGTATAGGGAGCTCTGGGGCCAACGTCCTGACTTTC. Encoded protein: CASSIGSSGANVLTF.